This T cell receptor beta chain derives from a study of blood T cell repertoires in COVID-19. Study overall: Whether acute or convalescent, the COVID-19 samples came from the United States, Italy and Spain. T cells, B-cell-depleted T cells, or PBMCs provided the cDNA or gDNA that served as material.

From germline, CDR1 is MDHEN and CDR2 SYDVKM. The CDR3 contains 20 residues. Trimming stripped 3 bases from V and 0 bases from J, with 21 bases between. As processed by the authors: Amplifying reference gene primers gave estimates of nucleated cell counts. Sequenced by immunoSEQ multiplex PCR; TCRdb stores in-frame clones only, minus some. V and J calls and clone size are those listed in that table; D and trimming were worked out from the DNA. Found here are approximately 260,000 clones, roughly three quarters of them singletons; the top ten hold around 3.6%. J is TRBJ1-6 and V is TRBV28; D call uncertain. The receptor comes from a woman between 40 and 50 years old with active or convalescent COVID-19. The source material was peripheral blood. The CDR3 loop reads CASSFQAPPRSSSYNSPLHF. CDR3 DNA: TGTGCCAGCAGTTTTCAGGCCCCGCCCCGATCGAGCTCCTATAATTCACCCCTCCACTTT.